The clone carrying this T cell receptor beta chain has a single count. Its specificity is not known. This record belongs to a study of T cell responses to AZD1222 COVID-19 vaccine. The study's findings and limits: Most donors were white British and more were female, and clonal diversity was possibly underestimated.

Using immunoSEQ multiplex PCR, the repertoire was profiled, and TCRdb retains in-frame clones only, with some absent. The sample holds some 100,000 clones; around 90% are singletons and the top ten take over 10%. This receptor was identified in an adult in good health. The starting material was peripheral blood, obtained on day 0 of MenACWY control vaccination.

The CDR3 is CASSAPRGEFF. The CDR3 nucleotides are TGTGCCAGCAGTGCCCCTCGGGGAGAGTTCTTC. V gene TRBV28 combines with J gene TRBJ2-1; weak D call: TRBD2 (5 bases). CDR3 length equals 11 residues. Trimming removed 5 bases from V and 14 bases from J, with 13 bases in between. Germline CDR1 reads MDHEN; CDR2 reads SYDVKM. Filled out from reference TRBV28 and TRBJ2-1, the complete variable domain reads DVKVTQSSRYLVKRTGEKVFLECVQDMDHENMFWYRQDPGLGLRLIYFSYDVKMKEKGDIPEGYSVSREKKERFSLILESASTNQTSMYLCASSAPRGEFFGPGTRLTVL.